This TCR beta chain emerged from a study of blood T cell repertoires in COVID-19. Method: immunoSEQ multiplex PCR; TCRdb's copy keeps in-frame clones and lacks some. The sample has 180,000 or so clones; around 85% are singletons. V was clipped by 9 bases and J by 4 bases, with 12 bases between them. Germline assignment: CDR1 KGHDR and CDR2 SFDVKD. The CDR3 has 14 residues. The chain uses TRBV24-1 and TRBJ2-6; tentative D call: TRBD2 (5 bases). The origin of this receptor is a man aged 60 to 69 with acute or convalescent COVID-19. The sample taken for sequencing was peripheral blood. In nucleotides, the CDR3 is TGTGCCACCGGCGAGGGTTACGGGGCCAACGTCCTGACTTTC. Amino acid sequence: CATGEGYGANVLTF.